This is a list of T cell receptor beta chains from one sample in a study of cytomegalovirus exposure and HLA in healthy donors. Some clones are missing from TCRdb's copy, which holds only in-frame ones; the method was immunoSEQ multiplex PCR. The sample holds 95,000 to 150,000 clones, roughly 15% seen once. Specimen: PBMCs. The receptors stem from a woman aged 18-29 years in good health and CMV-seronegative. CDR3s include the opening cysteine and the closing phenylalanine or tryptophan. A D gene is named only where the DNA matches it firmly. Not all rows give a size; the values are once, few, many and, for expanded clones, a class.

V gene	D gene	J gene	clone size	CDR3 length	CDR3 DNA	CDR3 protein
TRBV30	.	TRBJ1-3	.	15	TGTGCCTGGGCGTTCGACACGACCTCTGGAAACACCATATATTTT	CAWAFDTTSGNTIYF
TRBV7-9	.	TRBJ2-1	.	14	TGTGCCAGCAGCTGGGCAGGGGACTACAATGAGCAGTTCTTC	CASSWAGDYNEQFF
TRBV30	.	TRBJ2-2	.	10	TGTGCTGTCTACACCGGGGAGCTGTTTTTT	CAVYTGELFF
TRBV7-2	.	TRBJ2-3	.	13	TGTGCCAGCAGCTTAGGTTACACAGATACGCAGTATTTT	CASSLGYTDTQYF
TRBV6-6	.	TRBJ1-5	.	16	TGTGCCAGCAGTTACTCGAGTGGCAGGGGCGATCAGCCCCAGCATTTT	CASSYSSGRGDQPQHF
TRBV6-6	.	TRBJ1-5	.	12	TGTGCCAGCAGTACCCCGGGTCAGCCCCAGCATTTT	CASSTPGQPQHF
TRBV28	TRBD1	TRBJ2-7	.	15	TGTGCCAGCGGACCCGGGACAGGGGCGATCTACGAGCAGTACTTC	CASGPGTGAIYEQYF
TRBV30	.	TRBJ1-3	few	15	TGTGCCTGGAGAATGAGGCTCAACTCTGGAAACACCATATATTTT	CAWRMRLNSGNTIYF
TRBV30	.	TRBJ1-2	.	14	TGTGCCTGGAGTGTACGCGAGACGGGCTATGGCTACACCTTC	CAWSVRETGYGYTF
TRBV7-9	.	TRBJ1-2	.	16	TGTGCCAGCAGCTTATCGCGCCCGGGAGGGGACTATGGCTACACCTTC	CASSLSRPGGDYGYTF
TRBV2	.	TRBJ2-1	once	11	TGTGCCAGCAGTGACCGGAATGAGCAGTTCTTC	CASSDRNEQFF
TRBV28	.	TRBJ2-7	.	14	TGTGCCAGCAAGGAGACTGGAAGCTCCTACGAGCAGTACTTC	CASKETGSSYEQYF
TRBV5-4	TRBD1	TRBJ2-7	.	14	TGTGCCAGCAGCGCGAACAGGGGGAGAGACGAGCAGTACTTC	CASSANRGRDEQYF
TRBV2	TRBD2	TRBJ2-2	.	15	TGTGCCAGCAGTAGGGACGGGGGGGACACCGGGGAGCTGTTTTTT	CASSRDGGDTGELFF
TRBV5-5	.	TRBJ2-1	few	16	TGTGCCAGCAGCCCAACGGACACACATTCCTACAATGAGCAGTTCTTC	CASSPTDTHSYNEQFF
TRBV6-5	.	TRBJ1-2	few	13	TGTGCCAGCAGCCCCTTCCGGTTCTATGGCTACACCTTC	CASSPFRFYGYTF
TRBV19	.	TRBJ1-5	.	14	TGTGCCAGTACGGGGGTGGATTTTCGTCAGCCCCAGCATTTT	CASTGVDFRQPQHF
TRBV9	.	TRBJ2-5	few	12	TGTGCCAGCAGCCCCCCGGGGAAGACCCAGTACTTC	CASSPPGKTQYF
TRBV6-5	.	TRBJ2-2	.	15	TGTGCCACCCGAGAAGGGACAAGAAACACCGGGGAGCTGTTTTTT	CATREGTRNTGELFF
TRBV16	.	TRBJ2-1	few	14	TGTGCCAGCAGCCAATGGCTAGCCTACAATGAGCAGTTCTTC	CASSQWLAYNEQFF
TRBV7-8	TRBD1	TRBJ2-7	.	16	TGTGCCAGCAGCTTCACGGCCGGACAGGGGTACTACGAGCAGTACTTC	CASSFTAGQGYYEQYF
TRBV6-4	TRBD1	TRBJ2-3	.	13	TGTGCCAGCAGCCGGGACAGGGCAGATACGCAGTATTTT	CASSRDRADTQYF
TRBV7-3	.	TRBJ2-1	once	15	TGTGCCAGCAGCCCCGAGTGGAGCTCCTACAATGAGCAGTTCTTC	CASSPEWSSYNEQFF
TRBV5-1	TRBD1	TRBJ1-4	.	15	TGCGCCAGCAGCCTTTACGGGACAGGGAATGAAAAACTGTTTTTT	CASSLYGTGNEKLFF
TRBV6-5	.	TRBJ2-5	.	14	TGTGCCAGCAGTTACTCTTCATACCATAGGACCCAGTACTTC	CASSYSSYHRTQYF
TRBV6-1	.	TRBJ1-3	few	14	TGTGCCAGCAGTGAAGGCAGCTCTGGAAACACCATATATTTT	CASSEGSSGNTIYF
TRBV28	.	TRBJ1-1	.	13	TGTGCCAGCAGTAAGGCGGGGAGGACTGAAGCTTTCTTT	CASSKAGRTEAFF
TRBV28	TRBD1	TRBJ1-2	.	13	TGTGCCAGCAGGATGGGACAGCCCGATGGCTACACCTTC	CASRMGQPDGYTF
TRBV28	TRBD1	TRBJ1-5	.	19	TGTGCCAGCAGTTCGCTCGAAGGGACAGGCGGTGGTAGCAATCAGCCCCAGCATTTT	CASSSLEGTGGGSNQPQHF
TRBV27	.	TRBJ2-6	few	14	TGTGCCAGCAGTTTACATTCTGGGGCCAACGTCCTGACTTTC	CASSLHSGANVLTF
TRBV7-3	TRBD1	TRBJ2-5	few	13	TGTGCCAGCAGCTTCGACAGGGGAAAGACCCAGTACTTC	CASSFDRGKTQYF